The text below deals with one TCR beta chain. Sequenced by immunoSEQ multiplex PCR; TCRdb stores in-frame clones only, minus some. The profile shows around 100,000 clones, roughly 80% of them singletons. This sample is drawn from a study of blood T cell repertoires in COVID-19. Study context: Both acute and convalescent COVID-19 samples were obtained from the United States, Italy and Spain. The analysed material was cDNA or gDNA that came from T cells, B-cell-depleted T cells, or PBMCs.

With V trimmed by 3 bases and J by 3 bases, 10 bases remained unmatched. The CDR3 runs to 16 residues. CDR1 and CDR2 from the germline V gene are LGHNA and YNFKEQ. Material: peripheral blood. The TCR sequence derives from a human donor in a cohort sampled during active COVID-19. The V call is TRBV4-2, the J call TRBJ1-1; TRBD1 matches at 7 bases. Here the CDR3 reads CASSQDHDRDYTEAFF. CDR3 sequence (DNA): TGTGCCAGCAGCCAGGATCACGACAGGGACTACACTGAAGCTTTCTTT.